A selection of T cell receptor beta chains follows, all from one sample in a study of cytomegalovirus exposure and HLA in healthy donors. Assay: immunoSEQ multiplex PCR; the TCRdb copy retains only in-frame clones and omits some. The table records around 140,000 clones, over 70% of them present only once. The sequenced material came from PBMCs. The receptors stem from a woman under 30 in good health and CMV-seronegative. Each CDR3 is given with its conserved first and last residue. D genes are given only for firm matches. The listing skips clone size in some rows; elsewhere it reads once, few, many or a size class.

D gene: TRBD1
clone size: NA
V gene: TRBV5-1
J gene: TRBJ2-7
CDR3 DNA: TGCGCCAGCAGCTATACGGGACAGGTGGCCTACGAGCAGTACTTC
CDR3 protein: CASSYTGQVAYEQYF

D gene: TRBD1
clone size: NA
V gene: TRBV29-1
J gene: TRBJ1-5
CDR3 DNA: TGCAGCGTTGCGGTGAGACAGGGGGATCAGCCCCAGCATTTT
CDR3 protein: CSVAVRQGDQPQHF

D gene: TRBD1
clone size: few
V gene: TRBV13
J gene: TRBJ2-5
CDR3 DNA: TGTGCCAGCAGGCTACCGACAGGGGAGACCCAGTACTTC
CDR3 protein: CASRLPTGETQYF

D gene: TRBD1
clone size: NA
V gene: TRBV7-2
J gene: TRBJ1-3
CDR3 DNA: TGTGCCAGCAGCCGACAGGGCCTCTCTGGAAACACCATATATTTT
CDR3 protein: CASSRQGLSGNTIYF

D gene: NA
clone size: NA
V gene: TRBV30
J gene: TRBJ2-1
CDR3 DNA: TGTGCCTGGAGACCGACAGGTAATGAGCAGTTCTTC
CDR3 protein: CAWRPTGNEQFF

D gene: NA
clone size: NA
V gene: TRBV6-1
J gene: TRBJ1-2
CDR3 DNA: TGTGCCAGCAGTGATCCCCCCCCTCGGGGCTACACCTTC
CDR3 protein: CASSDPPPRGYTF

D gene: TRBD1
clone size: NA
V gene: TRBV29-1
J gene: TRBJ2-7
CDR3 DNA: TGCAGCGCGGAAGGACAGGGGTCCTACGAGCAGTACTTC
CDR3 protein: CSAEGQGSYEQYF

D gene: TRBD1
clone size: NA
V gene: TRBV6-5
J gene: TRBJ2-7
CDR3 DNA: TGTGCCAGCAGTCCTGGACAGGAGCAGGTCTACGAGCAGTACTTC
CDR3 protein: CASSPGQEQVYEQYF

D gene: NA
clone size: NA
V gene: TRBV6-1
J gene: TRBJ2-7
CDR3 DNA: TGTGCCAGCAGGGGGGACACGGGAAGGCTCTACGAGCAGTACTTC
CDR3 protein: CASRGDTGRLYEQYF

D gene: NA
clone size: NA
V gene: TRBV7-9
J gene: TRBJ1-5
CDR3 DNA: TGTGCCAGCAGCTTAGGGCTCAATCAGCCCCAGCATTTT
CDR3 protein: CASSLGLNQPQHF

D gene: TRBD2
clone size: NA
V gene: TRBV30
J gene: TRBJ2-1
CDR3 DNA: TGTGCCTGGGCTGGGACTAGCGGGCGAGAGCAGTTCTTC
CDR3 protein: CAWAGTSGREQFF

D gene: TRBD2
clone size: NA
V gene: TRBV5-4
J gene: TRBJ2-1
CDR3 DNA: TGTGCCAGCAGCTTGGGCGGGAGGGCGCCCGATGAGCAGTTCTTC
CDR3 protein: CASSLGGRAPDEQFF

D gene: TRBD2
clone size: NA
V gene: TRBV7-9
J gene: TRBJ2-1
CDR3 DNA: TGTGCCAGCAGCTGGGACACTAGCGGGAGGAATGAGCAGTTCTTC
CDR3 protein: CASSWDTSGRNEQFF

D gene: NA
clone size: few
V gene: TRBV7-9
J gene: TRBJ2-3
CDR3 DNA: TGTGCCAGCAGCGCCGAGAGCATCCGCACAGATACGCAGTATTTT
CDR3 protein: CASSAESIRTDTQYF

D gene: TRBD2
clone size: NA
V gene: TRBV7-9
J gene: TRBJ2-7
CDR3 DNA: TGTGCCAGCAGCTCTACGGGTAGCGGGAAGTCCTACGAGCAGTACTTC
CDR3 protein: CASSSTGSGKSYEQYF

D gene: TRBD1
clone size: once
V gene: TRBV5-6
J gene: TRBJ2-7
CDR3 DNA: TGTGCCAGCAGCTTAGGACAGGGTCTCTCAACCTACGAGCAGTACTTC
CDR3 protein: CASSLGQGLSTYEQYF

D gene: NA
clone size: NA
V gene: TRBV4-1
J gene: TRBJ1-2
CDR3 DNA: TGCGCCAGCAGCCACGTATATAAAGAGTCCATAGTAGGCTACACCTTC
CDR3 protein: CASSHVYKESIVGYTF

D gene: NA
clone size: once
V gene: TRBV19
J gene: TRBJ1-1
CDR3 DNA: TGTGCCAGTAGTACGACAGTGAACACTGAAGCTTTCTTT
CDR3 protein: CASSTTVNTEAFF

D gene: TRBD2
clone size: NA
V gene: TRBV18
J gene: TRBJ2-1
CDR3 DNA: TGTGCCAGCTCGCAACTAGCGGGAGAATCGCATGAGCAGTTCTTC
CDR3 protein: CASSQLAGESHEQFF

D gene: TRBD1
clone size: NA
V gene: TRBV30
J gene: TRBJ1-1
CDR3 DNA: TGTGCCTGGAGTAGGGGGACAGGGATAAACACTGAAGCTTTCTTT
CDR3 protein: CAWSRGTGINTEAFF

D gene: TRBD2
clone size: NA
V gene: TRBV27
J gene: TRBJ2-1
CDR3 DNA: TGTGCCAGCAGTAGGACTAGCGGGAGAATCAATGAGCAGTTCTTC
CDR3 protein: CASSRTSGRINEQFF

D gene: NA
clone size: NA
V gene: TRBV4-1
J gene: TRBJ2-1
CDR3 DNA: TGCGCCAGCAGCCAAGATAACCACCGCCTAGCGCCATACAATGAGCAGTTCTTC
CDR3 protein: CASSQDNHRLAPYNEQFF

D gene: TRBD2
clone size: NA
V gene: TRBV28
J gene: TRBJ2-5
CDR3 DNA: TGTGCCAGCCGAGGACTAGCGGGAGGGGAAGAGACCCAGTACTTC
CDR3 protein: CASRGLAGGEETQYF

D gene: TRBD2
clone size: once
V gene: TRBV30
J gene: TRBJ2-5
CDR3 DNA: TGTGCCTGGAGTCTCACTAGCGGAGAGACCCAGTACTTC
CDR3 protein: CAWSLTSGETQYF

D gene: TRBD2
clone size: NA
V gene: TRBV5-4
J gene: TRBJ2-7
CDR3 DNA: TGTGCCAGCAGCTTCTCTAGCGGGAGGGCAAACGAGCAGTACTTC
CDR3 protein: CASSFSSGRANEQYF

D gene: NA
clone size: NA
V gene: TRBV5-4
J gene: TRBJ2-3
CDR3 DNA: TGTGCCAGCAGCCCGTGGACAGGGAGGGCAGATACGCAGTATTTT
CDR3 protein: CASSPWTGRADTQYF

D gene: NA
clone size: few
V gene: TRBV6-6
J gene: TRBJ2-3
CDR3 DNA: TGTGCCAGCAGTTTTCGGGCGGGATTCCTGACAGATACGCAGTATTTT
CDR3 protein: CASSFRAGFLTDTQYF

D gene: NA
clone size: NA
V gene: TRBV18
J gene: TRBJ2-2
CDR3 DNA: TGTGCCAGCTCACCGGTCGGGAGGAACACCGGGGAGCTGTTTTTT
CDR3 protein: CASSPVGRNTGELFF

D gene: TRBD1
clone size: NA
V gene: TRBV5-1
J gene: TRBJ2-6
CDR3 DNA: TGCGCCAGCAGCCCTCTGGATTGGACAGGTCCTCAAGGCTCTGGGGCCAACGTCCTGACTTTC
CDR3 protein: CASSPLDWTGPQGSGANVLTF

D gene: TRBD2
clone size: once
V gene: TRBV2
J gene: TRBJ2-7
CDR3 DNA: TGTGCCAGCAGTGTTGGCCTAGCGGTCTGCTTC
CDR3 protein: CASSVGLAVCF

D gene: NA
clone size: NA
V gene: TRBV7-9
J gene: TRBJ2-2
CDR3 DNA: TGTGCCAGCAGCCTCGGGGCCGGGGAGCTGTTTTTT
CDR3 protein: CASSLGAGELFF

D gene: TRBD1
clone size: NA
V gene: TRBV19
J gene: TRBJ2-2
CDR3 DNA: TGTGCCAGTACCTATATGAGGACAGGGAACACCGGGGAGCTGTTTTTT
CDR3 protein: CASTYMRTGNTGELFF

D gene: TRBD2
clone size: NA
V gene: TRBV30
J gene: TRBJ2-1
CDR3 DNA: TGTGCCTGGTCTAGCGGGAGGGCCGACAATGAGCAGTTCTTC
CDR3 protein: CAWSSGRADNEQFF

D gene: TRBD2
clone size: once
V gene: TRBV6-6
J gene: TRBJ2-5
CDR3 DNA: TGTGCCAGCAGTTATACTAGCGCTCAAGAGACCCAGTACTTC
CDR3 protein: CASSYTSAQETQYF

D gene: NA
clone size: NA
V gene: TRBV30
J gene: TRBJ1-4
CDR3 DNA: TGTGCCTGGAGTTTTCCGGGGTTAGGGGAAAAACTGTTTTTT
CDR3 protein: CAWSFPGLGEKLFF

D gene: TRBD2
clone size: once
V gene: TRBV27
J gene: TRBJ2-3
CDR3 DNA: TGTGCCAGCAGTTTCCTAGCGGAGACTAGCACAGATACGCAGTATTTT
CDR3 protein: CASSFLAETSTDTQYF

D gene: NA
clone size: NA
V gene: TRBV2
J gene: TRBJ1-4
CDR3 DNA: TGTGCCAGCAGCTCTGACATGACTAATGAAAAACTGTTTTTT
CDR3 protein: CASSSDMTNEKLFF

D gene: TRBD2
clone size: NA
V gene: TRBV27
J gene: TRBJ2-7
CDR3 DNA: TGTGCCACAATTAGCGGGAGAGAATCCTACGAGCAGTACTTC
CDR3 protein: CATISGRESYEQYF

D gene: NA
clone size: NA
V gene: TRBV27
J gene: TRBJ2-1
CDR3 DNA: TGTGCCAGCAGTCCTGGACTGGGGGGTGAGCAGTTCTTC
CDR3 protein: CASSPGLGGEQFF

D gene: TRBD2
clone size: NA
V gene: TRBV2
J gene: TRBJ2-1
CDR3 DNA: TGTGCCAGCAGTGAAACTCCGGGACTAGCGGGGAATGAGCAGTTCTTC
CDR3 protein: CASSETPGLAGNEQFF

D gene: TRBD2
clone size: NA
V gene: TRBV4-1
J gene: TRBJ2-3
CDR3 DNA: TGCGCCAGCAGCCAAGAGCTCGGGGGAGGGTATCCAGATACGCAGTATTTT
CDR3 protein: CASSQELGGGYPDTQYF

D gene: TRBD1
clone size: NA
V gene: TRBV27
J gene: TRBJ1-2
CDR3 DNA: TGTGCCAGCAGTCCCGACAGGGGGCGCATATATGGCTACACCTTC
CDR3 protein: CASSPDRGRIYGYTF

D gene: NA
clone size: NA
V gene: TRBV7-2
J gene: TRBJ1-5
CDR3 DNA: TGTGCCAGCAGCTGGGCCTTAGATCAGCCCCAGCATTTT
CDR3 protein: CASSWALDQPQHF

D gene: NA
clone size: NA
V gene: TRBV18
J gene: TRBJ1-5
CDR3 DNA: TGTGCCAGCTCACCGAGTGTTGGGGGGGCCGATCAGCCCCAGCATTTT
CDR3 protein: CASSPSVGGADQPQHF

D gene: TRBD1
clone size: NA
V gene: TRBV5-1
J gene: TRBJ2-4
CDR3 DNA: TGCGCCAGCAGCGCACAGACAGGGGAATGGAACATTCAGTACTTC
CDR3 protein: CASSAQTGEWNIQYF

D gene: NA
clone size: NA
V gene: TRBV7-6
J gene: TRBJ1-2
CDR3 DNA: TGTGCCAGCAGCCCTGCGGCCGAATATGGCTACACCTTC
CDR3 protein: CASSPAAEYGYTF

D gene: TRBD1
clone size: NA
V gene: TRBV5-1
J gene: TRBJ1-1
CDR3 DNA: TGCGCCAGCAGCTCACTCACAGGGGGATACACTGAAGCTTTCTTT
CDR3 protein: CASSSLTGGYTEAFF

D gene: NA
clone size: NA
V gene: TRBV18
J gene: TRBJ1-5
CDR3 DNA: TGTGCCAGCTCACCACCCGAGGTGGGTCAGCCCCAGCATTTT
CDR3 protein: CASSPPEVGQPQHF

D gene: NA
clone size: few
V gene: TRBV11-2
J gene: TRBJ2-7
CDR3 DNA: TGTGCCAGCAGCGTCACCGGGACACGAGACTACGAGCAGTACTTC
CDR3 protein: CASSVTGTRDYEQYF

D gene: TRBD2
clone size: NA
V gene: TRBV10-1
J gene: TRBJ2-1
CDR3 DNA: TGCGCCAGCAGTGAATCAAAAGAGACTAGCGGGAGAAACAATGAGCAGTTCTTC
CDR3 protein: CASSESKETSGRNNEQFF

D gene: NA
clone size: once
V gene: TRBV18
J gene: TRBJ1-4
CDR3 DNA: TGTGCCAGCTCACCTTCAACCGAGACAACTAATGAAAAACTGTTTTTT
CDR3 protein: CASSPSTETTNEKLFF

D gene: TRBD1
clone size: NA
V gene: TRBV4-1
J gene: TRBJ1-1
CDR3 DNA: TGCGCCAGCAGCCCACCGAGGGGACAGGCTGACACTGAAGCTTTCTTT
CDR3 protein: CASSPPRGQADTEAFF